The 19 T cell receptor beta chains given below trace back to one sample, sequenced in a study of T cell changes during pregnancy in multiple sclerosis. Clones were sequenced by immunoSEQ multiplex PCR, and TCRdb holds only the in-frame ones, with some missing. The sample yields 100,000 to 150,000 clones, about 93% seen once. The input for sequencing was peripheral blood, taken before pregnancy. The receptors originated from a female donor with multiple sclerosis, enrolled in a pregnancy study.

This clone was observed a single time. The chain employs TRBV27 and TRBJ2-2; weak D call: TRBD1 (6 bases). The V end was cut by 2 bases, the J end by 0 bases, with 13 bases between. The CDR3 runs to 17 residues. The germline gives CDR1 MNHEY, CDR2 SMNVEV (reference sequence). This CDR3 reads CASSLRQGRTNTGELFF. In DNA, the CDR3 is TGTGCCAGCAGTTTACGTCAGGGGCGCACGAACACCGGGGAGCTGTTTTTT.

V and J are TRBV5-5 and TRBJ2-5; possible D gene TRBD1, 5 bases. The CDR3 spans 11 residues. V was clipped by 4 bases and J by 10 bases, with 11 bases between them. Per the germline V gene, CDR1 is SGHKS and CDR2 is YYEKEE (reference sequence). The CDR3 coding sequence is TGTGCCAGCAGCACCGCAGGGCTCCAGTACTTC. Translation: CASSTAGLQYF.

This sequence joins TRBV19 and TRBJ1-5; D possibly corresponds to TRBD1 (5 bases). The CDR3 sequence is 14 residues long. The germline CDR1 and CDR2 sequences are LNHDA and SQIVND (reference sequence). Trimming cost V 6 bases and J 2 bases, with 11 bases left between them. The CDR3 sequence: CASSDSRGNQPQHF. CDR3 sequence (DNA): TGTGCCAGTAGCGATAGCAGGGGCAATCAGCCCCAGCATTTT.

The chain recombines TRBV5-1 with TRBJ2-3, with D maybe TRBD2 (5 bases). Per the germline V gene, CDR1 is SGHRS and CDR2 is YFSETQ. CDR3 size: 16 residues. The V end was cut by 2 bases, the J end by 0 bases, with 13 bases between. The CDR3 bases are TGCGCCAGCAGCTTAAAGGGAACGGGGAGCACAGATACGCAGTATTTT. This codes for CASSLKGTGSTDTQYF.

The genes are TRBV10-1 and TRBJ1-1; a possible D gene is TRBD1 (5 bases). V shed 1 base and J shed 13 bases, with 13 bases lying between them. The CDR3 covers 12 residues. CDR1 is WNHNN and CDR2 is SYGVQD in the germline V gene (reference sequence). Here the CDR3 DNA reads TGCGCCAGCAGTGAGTTAGGGGTCGAGCTTTTCTTT. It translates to CASSELGVELFF.

Written as DNA, the CDR3 is TGCGCCAGCAGCGGGACTAGCGGGGGCTATGAGCAGTTCTTC. Translating it yields CASSGTSGGYEQFF. V usage is TRBV5-1 and J usage is TRBJ2-1, with 14 nucleotides matching TRBD2. In germline, CDR1 is SGHRS, CDR2 YFSETQ. V shed 4 bases and J 8 bases; nucleotides not matched to a gene: 2. This CDR3 has 14 amino acids.

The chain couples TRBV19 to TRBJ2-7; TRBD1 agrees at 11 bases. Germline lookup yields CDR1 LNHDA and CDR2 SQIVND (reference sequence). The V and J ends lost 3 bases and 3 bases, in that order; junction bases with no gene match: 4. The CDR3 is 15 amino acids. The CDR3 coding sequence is TGTGCCAGTAGTATTCAGGACAGGGGGCTCTACGAGCAGTACTTC. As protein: CASSIQDRGLYEQYF.

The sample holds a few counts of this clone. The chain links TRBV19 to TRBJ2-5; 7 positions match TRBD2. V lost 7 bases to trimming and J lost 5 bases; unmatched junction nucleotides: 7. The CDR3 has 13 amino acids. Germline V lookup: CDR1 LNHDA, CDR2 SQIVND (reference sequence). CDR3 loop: CASKGGPLETQYF. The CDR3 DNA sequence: TGTGCCAGTAAGGGAGGGCCTCTTGAGACCCAGTACTTC.

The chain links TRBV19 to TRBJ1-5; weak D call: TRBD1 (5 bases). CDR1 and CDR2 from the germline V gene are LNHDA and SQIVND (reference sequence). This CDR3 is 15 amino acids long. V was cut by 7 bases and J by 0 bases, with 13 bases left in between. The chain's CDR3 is CASKGGAYSNQPQHF. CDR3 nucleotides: TGTGCCAGTAAGGGTGGGGCGTATAGCAATCAGCCCCAGCATTTT.

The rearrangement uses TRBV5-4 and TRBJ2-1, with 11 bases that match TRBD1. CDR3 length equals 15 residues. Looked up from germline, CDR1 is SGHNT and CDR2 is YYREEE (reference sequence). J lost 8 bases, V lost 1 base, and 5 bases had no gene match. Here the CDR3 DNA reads TGTGCCAGCAGCTTGTCCGGGACAGGGGGAGATGAGCAGTTCTTC. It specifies CASSLSGTGGDEQFF.

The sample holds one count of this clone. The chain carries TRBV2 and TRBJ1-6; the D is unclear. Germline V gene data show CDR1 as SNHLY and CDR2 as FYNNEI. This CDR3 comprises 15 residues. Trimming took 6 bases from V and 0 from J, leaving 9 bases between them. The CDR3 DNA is TGTGCCAGCAGAGAGGAGGACTCCTATAATTCACCCCTCCACTTT. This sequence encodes CASREEDSYNSPLHF.

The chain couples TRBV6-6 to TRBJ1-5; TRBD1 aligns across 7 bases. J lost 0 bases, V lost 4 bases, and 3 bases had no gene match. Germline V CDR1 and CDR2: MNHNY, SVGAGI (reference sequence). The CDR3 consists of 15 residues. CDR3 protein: CASSFRQGSNQPQHF. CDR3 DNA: TGTGCCAGCAGTTTCCGACAGGGTAGCAATCAGCCCCAGCATTTT.

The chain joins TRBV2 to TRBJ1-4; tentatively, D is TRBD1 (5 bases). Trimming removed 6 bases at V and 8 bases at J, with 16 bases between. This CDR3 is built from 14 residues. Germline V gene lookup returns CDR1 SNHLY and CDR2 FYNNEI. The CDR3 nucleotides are TGTGCCAGCAGCAGGCGGCAGGGAGGCGAAAAACTGTTTTTT. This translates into CASSRRQGGEKLFF.

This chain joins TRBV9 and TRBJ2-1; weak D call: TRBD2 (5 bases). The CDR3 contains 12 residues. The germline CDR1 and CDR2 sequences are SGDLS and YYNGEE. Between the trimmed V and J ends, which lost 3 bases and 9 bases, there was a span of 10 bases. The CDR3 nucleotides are TGTGCCAGCAGCGGAGGCGAGGGTGAGCAGTTCTTC. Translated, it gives CASSGGEGEQFF.

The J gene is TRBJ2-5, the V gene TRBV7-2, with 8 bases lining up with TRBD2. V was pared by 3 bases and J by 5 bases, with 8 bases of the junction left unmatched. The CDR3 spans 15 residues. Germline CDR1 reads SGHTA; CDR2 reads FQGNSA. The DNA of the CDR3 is TGTGCCAGCAGCTTGGACGGGAGGGAGAGGGAGACCCAGTACTTC. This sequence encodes CASSLDGRERETQYF.

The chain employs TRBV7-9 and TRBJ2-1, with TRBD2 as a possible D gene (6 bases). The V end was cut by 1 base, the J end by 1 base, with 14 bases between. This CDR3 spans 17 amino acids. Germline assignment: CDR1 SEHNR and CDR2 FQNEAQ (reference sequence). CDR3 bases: TGTGCCAGCAGCTTAGTAGGGCGGGGCCCTTCCTACAATGAGCAGTTCTTC. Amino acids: CASSLVGRGPSYNEQFF.

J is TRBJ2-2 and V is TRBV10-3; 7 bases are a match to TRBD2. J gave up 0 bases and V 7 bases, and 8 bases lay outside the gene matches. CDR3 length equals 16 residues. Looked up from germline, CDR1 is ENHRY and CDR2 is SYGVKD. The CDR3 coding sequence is TGTGCCATCAAGGCCCAAGCGGGGACGAACACCGGGGAGCTGTTTTTT. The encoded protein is CAIKAQAGTNTGELFF.

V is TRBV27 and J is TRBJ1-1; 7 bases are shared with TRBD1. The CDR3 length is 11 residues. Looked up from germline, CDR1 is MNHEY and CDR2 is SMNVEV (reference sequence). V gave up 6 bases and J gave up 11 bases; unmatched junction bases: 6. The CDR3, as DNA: TGTGCCAGCAGACAGGGGATTCTTGCTTTCTTT. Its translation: CASRQGILAFF.

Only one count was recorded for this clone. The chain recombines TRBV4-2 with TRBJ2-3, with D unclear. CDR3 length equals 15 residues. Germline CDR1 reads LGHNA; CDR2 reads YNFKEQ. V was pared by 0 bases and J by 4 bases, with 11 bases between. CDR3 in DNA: TGTGCCAGCAGCCAAGAAGGTGCTCAGGCAGATACGCAGTATTTT. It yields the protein CASSQEGAQADTQYF.